This TCR beta chain came from a study of blood T cell repertoires in COVID-19. Study context: Samples representing acute and convalescent COVID-19 were sourced from the United States, Italy and Spain. PBMCs, B-cell-depleted T cells, or T cells provided the cDNA or gDNA that made up the material.

The V end was cut by 2 bases, the J end by 0 bases, with 14 bases between. Germline V gives CDR1 MNHEY, CDR2 SVGEGT. The CDR3 contains 17 residues. Original methodology: Amplification of reference gene primers provided the estimated nucleated cell counts. Generated by immunoSEQ multiplex PCR, the TCRdb table keeps only in-frame clones and is missing some. For V, J and clone size, that table is used; D and trimming come from the DNA. The profile shows about 99,000 clones, 80% to 90% of them singletons. This TCR was sampled from a man aged 55 to 70 with acute or convalescent COVID-19. Sequenced sample: peripheral blood. The chain joins TRBV6-2 or TRBV6-3 to TRBJ1-5, with no clear D. CDR3 region: CASSYLPEAYSNQPQHF. In DNA form, the CDR3 reads TGTGCCAGCAGTTACCTCCCGGAGGCCTATAGCAATCAGCCCCAGCATTTT.